This TCR beta chain was found in a study of brain T cells in children with intractable seizures. The table came from immunoSEQ multiplex PCR; TCRdb's copy has only in-frame clones and leaves some out. The sample consists of about 340,000 clones, 93% of them appearing once. The time point was: blood from clinic visit 5 months post-surgery; TSC patient then seizure free. The TCR sequence derives from a boy under two years old with tuberous sclerosis and intractable seizures. The specimen was peripheral blood, collected approximately 5 months after surgery.

CDR3 in DNA: TGTGCCAGCAGCCGATACTCCAGGGAAGACACCGGGGAGCTGTTTTTT. Protein: CASSRYSREDTGELFF. The chain couples TRBV3-1 (or the pseudogene TRBV3-2) to TRBJ2-2, with a weak D call TRBD1 (5 bases). Germline CDR1 reads LGHDT; CDR2 reads YNNKEL (reference sequence). The CDR3 consists of 16 residues. The germline V and J ends were trimmed by 4 bases and 3 bases, with 15 bases remaining between them.